This passage covers 23 T cell receptor beta chains from one sample sequenced in a study of blood T cell repertoires in COVID-19. The repertoire was sequenced with immunoSEQ multiplex PCR; TCRdb's copy has only in-frame clones and lacks some. The sample yields some 87,000 clones, around nine tenths seen once. The material sequenced was peripheral blood. These receptors all stem from a human donor with COVID-19, enrolled during active disease. The donor label of this sample is uncertain.

The CDR3 bases are TGTGCCAGCAGCCCTGACAGAGTTTGGGGCTACACCTTC. It encodes CASSPDRVWGYTF. This chain joins TRBV13 and TRBJ1-2; tentative D call: TRBD1 (5 bases). The ends were cut back, 5 bases at V and 8 bases at J, with 15 bases in the middle. The CDR3 runs 13 residues. Germline values: CDR1 PRHDT, CDR2 FYEKMQ (reference sequence). The full variable domain, its missing parts supplied by reference TRBV13 and TRBJ1-2, is AAGVIQSPRHLIKEKRETATLKCYPIPRHDTVYWYQQGPGQDPQFLISFYEKMQSDKGSIPDRFSAQQFSDYHSELNMSSLELGDSALYFCASSPDRVWGYTFGSGTRLTVV.

The sample holds one count of this clone. This sequence joins TRBV5-1 and TRBJ1-2, with 8 bases fitting TRBD1. Trimming at V came to 6 bases and at J to 4 bases, leaving 5 bases not matched to a gene. CDR1 is SGHRS, CDR2 YFSETQ, per germline. The CDR3 length is 13 residues. In DNA form, the CDR3 reads TGCGCCAGCAACCCTGGACAGGGCTATGGCTACACCTTC. Translating it yields CASNPGQGYGYTF. Full variable domain (rest looked up from reference TRBV5-1 and TRBJ1-2): KAGVTQTPRYLIKTRGQQVTLSCSPISGHRSVSWYQQTPGQGLQFLFEYFSETQRNKGNFPGRFSGRQFSNSRSEMNVSTLELGDSALYLCASNPGQGYGYTFGSGTRLTVV.

J is TRBJ2-3 and V is TRBV7-9; D call uncertain. The CDR3 sequence is 12 residues long. Per the germline V gene, CDR1 is SEHNR and CDR2 is FQNEAQ (reference sequence). V shed 7 bases and J shed 4 bases, with 9 bases lying between them. The CDR3 DNA reads TGTGCCAGCACCCTTTCGGCAGATACGCAGTATTTT. As protein: CASTLSADTQYF.

V and J are TRBV5-1 and TRBJ1-1, with D maybe TRBD1 (6 bases). The CDR3 is 15 residues long. The germline V gene has CDR1 SGHRS and CDR2 YFSETQ. V was clipped by 4 bases and J by 0 bases, with 13 bases between them. The CDR3 coding sequence is TGCGCCAGCAGCGAAGGGACAAACATGAACACTGAAGCTTTCTTT. Its translation is CASSEGTNMNTEAFF.

The genes are TRBV3-1 (or the pseudogene TRBV3-2) and TRBJ1-1; weak D call: TRBD1 (5 bases). V lost 5 bases and J lost 3, with 16 bases in between. Germline V gives CDR1 LGHDT, CDR2 YNNKEL (reference sequence). CDR3 length: 15 amino acids. CDR3 sequence: CASSRGTTAYTEAFF. The CDR3 coding sequence is TGTGCCAGCAGCAGAGGAACGACAGCCTACACTGAAGCTTTCTTT.

The chain joins TRBV11-2 to TRBJ2-5; D is perhaps TRBD1 (6 bases). Germline V gene data show CDR1 as SGHAT and CDR2 as FQNNGV. Trimming stripped 0 bases from V and 6 bases from J, with 23 bases between. The CDR3 runs to 18 residues. Here the CDR3 DNA reads TGTGCCAGCAGCTTAGATAGGTATTTGGTTTCAGGGGAGCAGACCCAGTACTTC. Protein: CASSLDRYLVSGEQTQYF.

J is TRBJ2-1 and V is TRBV19, with 7 nucleotides matching TRBD2. CDR3 length: 17 amino acids. V shed 9 bases, J shed 9 bases, and the junction held 23 bases outside the gene matches. From germline, CDR1 is LNHDA and CDR2 SQIVND (reference sequence). CDR3 protein: CAREQSTGTTVFVEQFF. The CDR3 region has the DNA TGTGCCAGAGAGCAAAGCACCGGGACTACCGTTTTCGTTGAGCAGTTCTTC.

The rearrangement joins TRBV28 to TRBJ2-7; 7 bases line up with TRBD1. Germline V gene sequence: CDR1 MDHEN, CDR2 SYDVKM. Trimming at V came to 5 bases and at J to 2 bases, leaving 6 bases not matched to a gene. The CDR3 contains 14 residues. The CDR3 sequence is CASSETTGAYEQYF. CDR3 DNA sequence: TGTGCCAGCAGTGAGACAACAGGGGCCTACGAGCAGTACTTC.

The rearrangement uses TRBV19 and TRBJ2-3; TRBD2 matches at 11 bases. The trim removed 5 bases at V and 1 base at J, leaving 5 bases unmatched. Germline CDR1 LNHDA, CDR2 SQIVND (reference sequence). The length of the CDR3 is 16 residues. DNA of the CDR3: TGTGCCAGTAGTGAAACTAGCGGGGGCGGCACAGATACGCAGTATTTT. Translated: CASSETSGGGTDTQYF.

The chain uses TRBV5-5 and TRBJ1-2; D is perhaps TRBD1 (5 bases). There are 14 residues in the CDR3. The V and J ends lost 3 bases and 8 bases respectively, with 17 bases between them. Germline loops: CDR1 SGHKS, CDR2 YYEKEE (reference sequence). CDR3 nucleotide sequence: TGTGCCAGCAGCTCGCCAGGACAACAAAGGGGCTACACCTTC. This encodes CASSSPGQQRGYTF.

The genes are TRBV7-9 and TRBJ2-7, with unresolved D. This CDR3 has 13 residues. Trimming cost V 1 base and J 7 bases, with 11 bases left between them. CDR1 is SEHNR, CDR2 FQNEAQ, per germline (reference sequence). The CDR3, as DNA: TGTGCCAGCAGCTTAGGCCGCGCCGAGGAGCAGTACTTC. Translating it yields CASSLGRAEEQYF.

This chain links TRBV29-1 with TRBJ2-3, with D possibly TRBD1 on 6 matching bases. The CDR3 sequence is 12 residues long. Germline V gene lookup returns CDR1 SQVTM and CDR2 ANQGSEA. V shed 6 bases and J shed 4 bases, with 11 bases lying between them. The CDR3 here is CSVARQADTQYF. The CDR3 bases are TGCAGCGTGGCTAGACAGGCAGATACGCAGTATTTT.

The V gene is TRBV5-1, the J gene TRBJ1-1, with TRBD1 matching over 10 bases. This CDR3 has 15 residues. V lost 4 bases, J lost 0 bases, and 3 bases stayed unmatched. CDR1 is SGHRS, CDR2 YFSETQ, per germline. Here the CDR3 reads CASSPGTGVNTEAFF. The CDR3 bases are TGCGCCAGCAGCCCCGGGACAGGGGTGAACACTGAAGCTTTCTTT.

The chain has TRBV2 and TRBJ1-5; no firm D call. CDR3 length equals 13 residues. Per the germline V gene, CDR1 is SNHLY and CDR2 is FYNNEI. V was shortened by 2 bases and J by 5 bases, with 7 bases between the two germline ends. In DNA, the CDR3 is TGTGCCAGCAGTGAAAGGCGGGATCAGCCCCAGCATTTT. This codes for CASSERRDQPQHF.

V and J are TRBV7-6 and TRBJ1-2; a weak D match, TRBD1 (5 bases). The germline V gene has CDR1 SGHVS and CDR2 FNYEAQ. The CDR3 extends over 14 amino acids. V dropped 1 base and J dropped 5 bases, with 11 bases sitting between them. The CDR3 protein is CASSLGQQCYGYTF. As DNA, the CDR3 is TGTGCCAGCAGCTTAGGACAGCAATGTTATGGCTACACCTTC.

The V call is TRBV12-3 or TRBV12-4, the J call TRBJ1-2; maybe TRBD1 (5 bases). This CDR3 contains 13 residues. V lost 5 bases and J lost 7, with 14 bases in between. The DNA of the CDR3 is TGTGCCAGCAGTCTGGGGGGGACTTTTGGCTACACCTTC. Amino acid sequence: CASSLGGTFGYTF.

This sequence joins TRBV5-1 and TRBJ1-1; 8 bases fit TRBD1. V lost 0 bases, J lost 4 bases, and 5 bases stayed unmatched. CDR1 and CDR2 from the germline V gene are SGHRS and YFSETQ. This CDR3 spans 15 amino acids. The CDR3 nucleotides read TGCGCCAGCAGCTTGGTGAGGACAGGGAGCACTGAAGCTTTCTTT. Protein: CASSLVRTGSTEAFF.

The CDR3 coding sequence is TGTGCCAGCAGTGTTCTCAGGACTGGAAACATTCAGTACTTC. Amino acids: CASSVLRTGNIQYF. The chain carries TRBV2 and TRBJ2-4, with D possibly being TRBD2 (5 bases). The V end was cut by 4 bases, the J end by 6 bases, with 13 bases between. Per germline, CDR1 SNHLY and CDR2 FYNNEI. This CDR3 is 14 amino acids long. Variable domain in full (rest from reference TRBV2 and TRBJ2-4): EPEVTQTPSHQVTQMGQEVILRCVPISNHLYFYWYRQILGQKVEFLVSFYNNEISEKSEIFDDQFSVERPDGSNFTLKIRSTKLEDSAMYFCASSVLRTGNIQYFGAGTRLSVL.

The rearrangement uses TRBV7-3 and TRBJ2-2; 10 bases match TRBD1. CDR1 is SGHTA and CDR2 is FQGTGA in the germline V gene. V lost 4 bases and J lost 3; bases outside the gene matches: 11. The CDR3 sequence is 18 residues long. CDR3 sequence reads: CASSSNPGTGVDTGELFF. In DNA form, the CDR3 reads TGTGCCAGCAGCTCGAATCCCGGGACAGGGGTCGACACCGGGGAGCTGTTTTTT.

V usage is TRBV5-1 and J usage is TRBJ1-5, with no clear D. V was shortened by 0 bases and J by 5 bases, with 6 bases between the two germline ends. This CDR3 is 13 amino acids long. CDR1 SGHRS and CDR2 YFSETQ come from the germline V gene. The CDR3 nucleotides read TGCGCCAGCAGCTTGGCCACTGATCAGCCCCAGCATTTT. Translated: CASSLATDQPQHF.

This clone was observed a few times. V gene TRBV5-5 combines with J gene TRBJ1-3, with D perhaps matching TRBD1 (5 bases). The CDR3 consists of 15 residues. V was pared by 1 base and J by 0 bases, with 8 bases between. Germline CDR1 and CDR2: SGHKS and YYEKEE (reference sequence). The CDR3 loop reads CASSLRGSSGNTIYF. CDR3 coding DNA: TGTGCCAGCAGCTTGAGGGGATCCTCTGGAAACACCATATATTTT.

This clone was seen only once. This chain uses TRBV7-2 with TRBJ1-5; TRBD1 matches 8 bases. The germline V gene has CDR1 SGHTA and CDR2 FQGNSA. The CDR3 loop spans 15 amino acids. The V gene end was trimmed by 4 bases and the J gene end by 11 bases; junction bases not matched to a gene: 13. The CDR3 bases are TGTGCCAGCAGCTCCGACAGGGGAGGGGTCGGAGCCCAGCATTTT. As protein: CASSSDRGGVGAQHF.

This chain joins TRBV6-5 and TRBJ1-5, with D uncertain. The germline V gene encodes CDR1 MNHEY and CDR2 SVGAGI. V was trimmed by 8 bases and J by 7 bases, leaving 18 bases between them. The CDR3 extends over 14 amino acids. CDR3 bases: TGTGCCAGCCGAAATATACTATTGGAACAGCCCCAGCATTTT. The encoded protein is CASRNILLEQPQHF.